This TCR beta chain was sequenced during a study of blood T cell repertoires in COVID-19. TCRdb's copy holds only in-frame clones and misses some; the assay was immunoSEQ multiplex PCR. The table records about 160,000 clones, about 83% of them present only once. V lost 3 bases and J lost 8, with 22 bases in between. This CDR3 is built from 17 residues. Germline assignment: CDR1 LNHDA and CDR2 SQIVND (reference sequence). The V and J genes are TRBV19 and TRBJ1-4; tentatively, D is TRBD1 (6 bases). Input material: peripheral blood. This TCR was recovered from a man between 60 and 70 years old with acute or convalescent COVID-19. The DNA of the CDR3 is TGTGCCAGTAGTATCCGGCAGGGGACCCTTTTGGAGGAAAAACTGTTTTTT. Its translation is CASSIRQGTLLEEKLFF. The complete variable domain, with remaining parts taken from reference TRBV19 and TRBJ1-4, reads DGGITQSPKYLFRKEGQNVTLSCEQNLNHDAMYWYRQDPGQGLRLIYYSQIVNDFQKGDIAEGYSVSREKKESFPLTVTSAQKNPTAFYLCASSIRQGTLLEEKLFFGSGTQLSVL.